This T cell receptor (beta chain) was found in a study of T cells expressing NK-cell markers. Whole-study context: All TCR beta repertoires analysed originated from sorted CD3+CD56+NKG2C+, CD3+CD56+NKG2C- and CD3+CD56-NKG2C+ T cells. Study-level points and caveats: The study found these clonotypes also leading the CD3+CD56-NKG2C+ fraction in a few donors.

With UMIs, 5'RACE template switching was used to make TCR beta cDNA. TCRdb reprocessed the 5' RACE reads and keeps a single row for each CDR3 protein, giving no DNA. Its listing shows fewer than 400,000 distinct CDR3 sequences. As concerns this clonotype: Its antigen is as yet unknown.

The germline V gene encodes CDR1 ENHRY and CDR2 SYGVKD. This CDR3 is 13 amino acids long. Source material: blood T cells: a sorted CD56 or NKG2C T cell subset, CD4+ or CD8+ T cells, or bulk PBMC T cells (not recorded which). The source of this sequence is a man aged 18 to 69 in good health. V gene TRBV10-3 combines with J gene TRBJ1-2; TCRdb's D call of TRBD1 is untestable without DNA. The CDR3 loop is CAITRQGADGYTF.